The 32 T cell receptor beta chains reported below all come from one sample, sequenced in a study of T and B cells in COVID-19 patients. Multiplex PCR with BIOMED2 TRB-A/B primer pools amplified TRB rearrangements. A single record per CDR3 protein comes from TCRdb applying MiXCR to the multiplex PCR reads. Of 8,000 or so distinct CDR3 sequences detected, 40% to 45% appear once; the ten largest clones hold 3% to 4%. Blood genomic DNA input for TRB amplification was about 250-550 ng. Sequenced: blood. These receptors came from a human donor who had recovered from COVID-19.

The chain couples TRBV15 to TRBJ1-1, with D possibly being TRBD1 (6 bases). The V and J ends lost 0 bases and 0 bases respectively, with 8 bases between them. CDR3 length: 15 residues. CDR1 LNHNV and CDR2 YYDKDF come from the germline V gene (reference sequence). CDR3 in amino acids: CATSRDYRVNTEAFF. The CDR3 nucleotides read TGTGCCACCAGCAGAGATTACAGGGTGAACACTGAAGCTTTCTTT.

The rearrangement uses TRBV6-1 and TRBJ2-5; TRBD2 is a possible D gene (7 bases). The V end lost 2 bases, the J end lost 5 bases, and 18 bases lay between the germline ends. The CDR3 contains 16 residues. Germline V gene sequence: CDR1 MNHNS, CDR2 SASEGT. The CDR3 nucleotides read TGTGCCAGCAGTGAAATGGGTGCGGGGGCCGGGGAGACCCAGTACTTC. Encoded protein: CASSEMGAGAGETQYF.

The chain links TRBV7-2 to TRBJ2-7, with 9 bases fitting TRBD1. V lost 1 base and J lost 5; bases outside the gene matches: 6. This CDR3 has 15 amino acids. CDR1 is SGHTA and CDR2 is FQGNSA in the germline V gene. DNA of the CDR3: TGTGCCAGCAGCTTAGATGGGACAGGGATTGACGAGCAGTACTTC. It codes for CASSLDGTGIDEQYF.

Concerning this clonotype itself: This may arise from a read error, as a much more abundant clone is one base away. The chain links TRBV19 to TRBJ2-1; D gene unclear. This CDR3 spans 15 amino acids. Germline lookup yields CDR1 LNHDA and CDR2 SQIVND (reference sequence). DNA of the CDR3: TGTGCCAGTAGTATAGAGGAGACTCCCTACAAAGAGCAGTTCTTC. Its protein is CASSIEETPYKEQFF.

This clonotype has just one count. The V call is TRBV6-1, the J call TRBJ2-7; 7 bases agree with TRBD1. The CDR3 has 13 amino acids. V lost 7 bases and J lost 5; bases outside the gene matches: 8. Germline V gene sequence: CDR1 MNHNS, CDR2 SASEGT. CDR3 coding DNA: TGTGCCAGCAACTCCCGGACAGGCCACGAGCAGTACTTC. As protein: CASNSRTGHEQYF.

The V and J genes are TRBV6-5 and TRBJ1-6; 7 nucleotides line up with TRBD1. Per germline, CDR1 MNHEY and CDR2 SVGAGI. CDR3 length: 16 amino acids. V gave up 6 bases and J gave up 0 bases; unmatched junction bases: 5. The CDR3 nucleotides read TGTGCCAGCAGGCCAGGGGGGCGCTCCTATAATTCACCCCTCCACTTT. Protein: CASRPGGRSYNSPLHF.

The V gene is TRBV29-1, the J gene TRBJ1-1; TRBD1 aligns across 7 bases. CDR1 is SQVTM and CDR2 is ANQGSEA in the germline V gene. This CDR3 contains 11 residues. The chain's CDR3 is CLTGERTEAFF. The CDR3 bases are TGCCTCACAGGGGAACGCACTGAAGCTTTCTTT.

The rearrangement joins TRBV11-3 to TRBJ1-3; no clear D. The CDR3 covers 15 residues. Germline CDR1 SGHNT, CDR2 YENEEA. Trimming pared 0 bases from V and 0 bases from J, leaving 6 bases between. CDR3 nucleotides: TGTGCCAGCAGCTTAGAAGCGTTCTCTGGAAACACCATATATTTT. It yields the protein CASSLEAFSGNTIYF.

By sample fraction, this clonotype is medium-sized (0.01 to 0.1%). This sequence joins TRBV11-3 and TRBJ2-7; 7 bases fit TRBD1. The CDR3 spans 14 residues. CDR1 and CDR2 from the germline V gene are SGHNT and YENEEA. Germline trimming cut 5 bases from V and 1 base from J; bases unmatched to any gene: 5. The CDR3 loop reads CASSHRTGSYEQYF. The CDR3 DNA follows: TGTGCCAGCAGCCACCGGACAGGTTCCTACGAGCAGTACTTC.

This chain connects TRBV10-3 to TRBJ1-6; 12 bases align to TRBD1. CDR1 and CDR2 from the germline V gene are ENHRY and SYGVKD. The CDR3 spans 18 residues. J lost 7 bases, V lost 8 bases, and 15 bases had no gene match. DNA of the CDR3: TGTGCCATCCAGCCGGGAGGGGACAGGGGGCTTGACAATTCACCCCTCCACTTT. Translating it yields CAIQPGGDRGLDNSPLHF.

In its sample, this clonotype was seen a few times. CDR3 nucleotides: TGTGCCAGTAGTATCCAGGGGCCGTATGGCTACACCTTC. As protein: CASSIQGPYGYTF. V and J are TRBV19 and TRBJ1-2; weak D call: TRBD1 (6 bases). Germline V gene data show CDR1 as LNHDA and CDR2 as SQIVND (reference sequence). The CDR3 consists of 13 residues. V was trimmed by 3 bases and J by 5 bases, leaving 10 bases between them.

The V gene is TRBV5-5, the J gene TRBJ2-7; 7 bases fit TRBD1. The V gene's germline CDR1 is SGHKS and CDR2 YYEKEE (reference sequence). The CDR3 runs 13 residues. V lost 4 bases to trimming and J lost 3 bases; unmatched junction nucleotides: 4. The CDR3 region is CASSLGQFYEQYV. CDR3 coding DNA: TGTGCCAGCAGCCTGGGACAGTTCTACGAGCAGTACGTC.

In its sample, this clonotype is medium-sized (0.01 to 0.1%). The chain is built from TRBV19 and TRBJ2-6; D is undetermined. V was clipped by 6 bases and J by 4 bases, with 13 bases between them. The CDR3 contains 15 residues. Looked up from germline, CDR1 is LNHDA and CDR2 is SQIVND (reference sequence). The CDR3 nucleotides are TGTGCCAGTAGCTCGCCCCGGGCCGGGGCCAACGTCCTGACTTTC. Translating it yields CASSSPRAGANVLTF.

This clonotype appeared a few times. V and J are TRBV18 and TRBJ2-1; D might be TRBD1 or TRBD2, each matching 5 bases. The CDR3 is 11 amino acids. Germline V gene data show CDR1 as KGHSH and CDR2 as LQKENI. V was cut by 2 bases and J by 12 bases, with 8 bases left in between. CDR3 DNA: TGTGCCAGCTCACCAACCGGGGCGCAGTTCTTC. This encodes CASSPTGAQFF.

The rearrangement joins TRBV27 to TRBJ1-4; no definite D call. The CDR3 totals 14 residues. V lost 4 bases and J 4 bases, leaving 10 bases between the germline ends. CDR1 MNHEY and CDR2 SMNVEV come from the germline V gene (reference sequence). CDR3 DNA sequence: TGTGCCAGCAGTTCCCCCGGCCTTAATGAAAAACTGTTTTTT. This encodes CASSSPGLNEKLFF.

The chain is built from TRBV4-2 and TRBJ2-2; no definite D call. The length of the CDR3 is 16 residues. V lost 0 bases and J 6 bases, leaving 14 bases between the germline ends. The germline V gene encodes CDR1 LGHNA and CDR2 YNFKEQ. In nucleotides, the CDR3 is TGTGCCAGCAGCCAAGATCGGGTAATAGGCGCCGGGGAGCTGTTTTTT. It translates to CASSQDRVIGAGELFF.

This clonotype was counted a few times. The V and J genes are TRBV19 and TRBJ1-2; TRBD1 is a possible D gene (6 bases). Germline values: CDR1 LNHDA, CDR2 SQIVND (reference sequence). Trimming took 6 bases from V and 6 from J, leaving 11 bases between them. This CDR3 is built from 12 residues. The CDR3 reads CASSWTVDGYTF. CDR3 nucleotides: TGTGCCAGTAGCTGGACAGTTGATGGCTACACCTTC.

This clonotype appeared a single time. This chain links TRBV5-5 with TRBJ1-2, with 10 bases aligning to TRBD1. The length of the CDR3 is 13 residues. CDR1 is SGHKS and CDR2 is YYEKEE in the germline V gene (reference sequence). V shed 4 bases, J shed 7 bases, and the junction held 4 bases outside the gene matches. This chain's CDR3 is CASSQGQGFGYTF. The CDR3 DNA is TGTGCCAGCAGCCAGGGACAGGGGTTTGGCTACACCTTC. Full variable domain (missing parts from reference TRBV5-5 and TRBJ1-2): DAGVTQSPTHLIKTRGQQVTLRCSPISGHKSVSWYQQVLGQGPQFIFQYYEKEERGRGNFPDRFSARQFPNYSSELNVNALLLGDSALYLCASSQGQGFGYTFGSGTRLTVV.

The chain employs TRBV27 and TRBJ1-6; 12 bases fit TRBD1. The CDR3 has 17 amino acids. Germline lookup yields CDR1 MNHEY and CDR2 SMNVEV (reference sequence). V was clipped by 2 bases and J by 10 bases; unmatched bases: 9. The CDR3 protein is CASSLGTGGAKNSPLHF. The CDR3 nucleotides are TGTGCCAGCAGTTTAGGGACAGGGGGCGCCAAGAACTCACCCCTCCACTTT.

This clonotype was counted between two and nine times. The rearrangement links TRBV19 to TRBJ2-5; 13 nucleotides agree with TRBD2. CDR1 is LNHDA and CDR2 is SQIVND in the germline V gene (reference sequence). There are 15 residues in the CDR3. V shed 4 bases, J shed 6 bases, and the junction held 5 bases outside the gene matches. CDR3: CASSKLAGGRKTQYF. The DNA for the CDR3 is TGTGCCAGTAGTAAACTAGCGGGGGGGCGAAAGACCCAGTACTTC. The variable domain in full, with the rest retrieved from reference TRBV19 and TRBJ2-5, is DGGITQSPKYLFRKEGQNVTLSCEQNLNHDAMYWYRQDPGQGLRLIYYSQIVNDFQKGDIAEGYSVSREKKESFPLTVTSAQKNPTAFYLCASSKLAGGRKTQYFGPGTRLLVL.

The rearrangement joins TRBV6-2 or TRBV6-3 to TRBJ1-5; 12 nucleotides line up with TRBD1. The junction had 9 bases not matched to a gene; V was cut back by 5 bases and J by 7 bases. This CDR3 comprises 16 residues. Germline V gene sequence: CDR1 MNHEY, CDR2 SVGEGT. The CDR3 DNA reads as TGTGCCAGCAGTACCCCTGGGACAGGGGGCGGGCAGCCCCAGCATTTT. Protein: CASSTPGTGGGQPQHF.

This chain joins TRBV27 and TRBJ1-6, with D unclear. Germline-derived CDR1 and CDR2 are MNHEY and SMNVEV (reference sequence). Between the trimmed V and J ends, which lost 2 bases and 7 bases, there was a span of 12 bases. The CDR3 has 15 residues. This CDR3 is CASSLTSGKNSPLHF. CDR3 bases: TGTGCCAGCAGTTTAACGTCGGGGAAAAATTCACCCCTCCACTTT.

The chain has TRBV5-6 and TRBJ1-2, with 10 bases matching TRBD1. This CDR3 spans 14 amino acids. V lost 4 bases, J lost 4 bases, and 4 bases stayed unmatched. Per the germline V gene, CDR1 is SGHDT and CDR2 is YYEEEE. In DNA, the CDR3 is TGTGCCAGCAGCAGGACAGGGGGTTCCTATGGCTACACCTTC. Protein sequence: CASSRTGGSYGYTF.

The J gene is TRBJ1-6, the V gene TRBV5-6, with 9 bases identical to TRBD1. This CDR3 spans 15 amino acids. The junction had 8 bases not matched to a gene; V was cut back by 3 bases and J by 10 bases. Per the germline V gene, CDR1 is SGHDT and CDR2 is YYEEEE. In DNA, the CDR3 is TGTGCCAGCAGCTGGGGACAGGGTAGATACTCACCCCTCCACTTT. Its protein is CASSWGQGRYSPLHF.

In DNA form, the CDR3 reads TGTGCCAGCACCAGCGACAGGCCCCTCTCTGGAAACACCATATATTTT. It translates to CASTSDRPLSGNTIYF. The rearrangement uses TRBV5-5 and TRBJ1-3, with D tentatively TRBD1 (6 bases). In germline, CDR1 is SGHKS, CDR2 YYEKEE (reference sequence). The CDR3 is made up of 16 amino acids. Between the trimmed V and J ends, which lost 6 bases and 0 bases, there was a span of 16 bases.

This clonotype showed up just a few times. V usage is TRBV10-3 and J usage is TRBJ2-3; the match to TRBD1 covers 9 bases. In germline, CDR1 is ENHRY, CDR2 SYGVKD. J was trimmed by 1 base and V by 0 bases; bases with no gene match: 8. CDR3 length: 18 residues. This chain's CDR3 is CAISESTYRGRGTDTQYF. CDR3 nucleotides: TGTGCCATCAGTGAGTCGACTTACAGGGGGCGAGGCACAGATACGCAGTATTTT.

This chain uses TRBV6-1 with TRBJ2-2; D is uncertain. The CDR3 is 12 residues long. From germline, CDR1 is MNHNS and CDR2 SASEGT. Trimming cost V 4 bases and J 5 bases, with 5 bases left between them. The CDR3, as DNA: TGTGCCAGCAGTGTTTTTACCGGGGAGCTGTTTTTT. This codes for CASSVFTGELFF.

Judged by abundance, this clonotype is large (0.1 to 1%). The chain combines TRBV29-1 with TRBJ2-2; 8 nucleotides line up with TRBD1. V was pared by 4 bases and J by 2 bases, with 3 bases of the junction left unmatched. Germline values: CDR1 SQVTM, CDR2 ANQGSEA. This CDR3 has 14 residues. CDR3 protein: CSVAGTGNTGELFF. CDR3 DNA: TGCAGCGTTGCCGGGACAGGCAACACCGGGGAGCTGTTTTTT.

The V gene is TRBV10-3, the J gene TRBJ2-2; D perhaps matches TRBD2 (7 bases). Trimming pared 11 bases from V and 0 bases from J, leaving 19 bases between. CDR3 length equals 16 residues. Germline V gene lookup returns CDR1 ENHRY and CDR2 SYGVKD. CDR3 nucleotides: TGTGCCGCCCGGGGGGACAAATTCGCGAACACCGGGGAGCTGTTTTTT. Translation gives CAARGDKFANTGELFF.

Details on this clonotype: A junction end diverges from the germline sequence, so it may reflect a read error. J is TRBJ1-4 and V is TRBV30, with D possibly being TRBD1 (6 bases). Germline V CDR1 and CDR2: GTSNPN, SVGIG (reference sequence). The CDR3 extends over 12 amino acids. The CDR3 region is CAWKLQGENLFF. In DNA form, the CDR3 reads TGTGCCTGGAAATTACAGGGTGAAAACCTGTTTTTT. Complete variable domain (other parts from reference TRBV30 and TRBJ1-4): SQTIHQWPATLVQPVGSPLSLECTVEGTSNPNLYWYRQAAGRGLQLLFYSVGIGQISSEVPQNLSASRPQDRQFILSSKKLLLSDSGFYLCAWKLQGENLFFGSGTQLSVL.

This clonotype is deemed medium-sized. In nucleotides, the CDR3 is TGTGCCAGCAGTTTATTGCCCGGGACACCAAGCACAGATACGCAGTATTTT. This translates into CASSLLPGTPSTDTQYF. This chain joins TRBV27 and TRBJ2-3; D is perhaps TRBD1 (6 bases). Germline V gene data show CDR1 as MNHEY and CDR2 as SMNVEV (reference sequence). There are 17 residues in the CDR3. V lost 1 base and J lost 0, with 14 bases in between.

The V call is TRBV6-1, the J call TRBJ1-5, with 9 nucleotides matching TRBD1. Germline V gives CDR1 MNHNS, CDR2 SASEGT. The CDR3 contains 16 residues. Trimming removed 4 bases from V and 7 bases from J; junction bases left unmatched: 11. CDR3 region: CASSGLDRGPSQPQHF. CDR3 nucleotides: TGTGCCAGCAGTGGCCTGGACAGGGGACCCTCCCAGCCCCAGCATTTT.